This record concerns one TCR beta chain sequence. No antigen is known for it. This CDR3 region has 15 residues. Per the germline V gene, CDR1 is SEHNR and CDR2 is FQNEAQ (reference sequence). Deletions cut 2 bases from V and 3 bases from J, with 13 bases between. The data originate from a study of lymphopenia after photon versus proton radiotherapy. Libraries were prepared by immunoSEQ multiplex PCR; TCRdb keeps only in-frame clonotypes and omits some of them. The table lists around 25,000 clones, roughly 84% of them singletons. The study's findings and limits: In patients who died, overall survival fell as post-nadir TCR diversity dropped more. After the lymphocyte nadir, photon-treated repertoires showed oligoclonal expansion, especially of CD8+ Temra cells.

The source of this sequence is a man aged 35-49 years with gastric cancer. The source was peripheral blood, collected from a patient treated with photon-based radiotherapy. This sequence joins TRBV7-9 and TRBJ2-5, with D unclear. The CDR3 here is CASSLSGGREETQYF. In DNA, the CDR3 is TGTGCCAGCAGCTTATCGGGTGGCAGAGAAGAGACCCAGTACTTC.